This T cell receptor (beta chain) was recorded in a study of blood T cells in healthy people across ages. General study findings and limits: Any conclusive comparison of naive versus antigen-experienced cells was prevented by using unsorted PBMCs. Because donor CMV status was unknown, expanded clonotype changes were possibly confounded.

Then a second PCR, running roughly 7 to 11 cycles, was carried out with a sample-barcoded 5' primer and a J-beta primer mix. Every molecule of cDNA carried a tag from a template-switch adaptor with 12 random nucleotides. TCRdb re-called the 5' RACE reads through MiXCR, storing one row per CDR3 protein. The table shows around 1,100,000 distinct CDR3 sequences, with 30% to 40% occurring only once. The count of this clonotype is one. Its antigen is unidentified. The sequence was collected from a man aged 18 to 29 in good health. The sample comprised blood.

CDR3 protein: CSALPAGYQETQYF. As DNA, the CDR3 is TGCAGCGCCCTACCTGCGGGTTACCAAGAGACCCAGTACTTC. The chain uses TRBV29-1 and TRBJ2-5; D is possibly TRBD2 (5 bases). Germline-derived CDR1 and CDR2 are SQVTM and ANQGSEA. The CDR3 length is 14 residues. The germline V and J ends were trimmed by 7 bases and 0 bases, with 15 bases remaining between them.